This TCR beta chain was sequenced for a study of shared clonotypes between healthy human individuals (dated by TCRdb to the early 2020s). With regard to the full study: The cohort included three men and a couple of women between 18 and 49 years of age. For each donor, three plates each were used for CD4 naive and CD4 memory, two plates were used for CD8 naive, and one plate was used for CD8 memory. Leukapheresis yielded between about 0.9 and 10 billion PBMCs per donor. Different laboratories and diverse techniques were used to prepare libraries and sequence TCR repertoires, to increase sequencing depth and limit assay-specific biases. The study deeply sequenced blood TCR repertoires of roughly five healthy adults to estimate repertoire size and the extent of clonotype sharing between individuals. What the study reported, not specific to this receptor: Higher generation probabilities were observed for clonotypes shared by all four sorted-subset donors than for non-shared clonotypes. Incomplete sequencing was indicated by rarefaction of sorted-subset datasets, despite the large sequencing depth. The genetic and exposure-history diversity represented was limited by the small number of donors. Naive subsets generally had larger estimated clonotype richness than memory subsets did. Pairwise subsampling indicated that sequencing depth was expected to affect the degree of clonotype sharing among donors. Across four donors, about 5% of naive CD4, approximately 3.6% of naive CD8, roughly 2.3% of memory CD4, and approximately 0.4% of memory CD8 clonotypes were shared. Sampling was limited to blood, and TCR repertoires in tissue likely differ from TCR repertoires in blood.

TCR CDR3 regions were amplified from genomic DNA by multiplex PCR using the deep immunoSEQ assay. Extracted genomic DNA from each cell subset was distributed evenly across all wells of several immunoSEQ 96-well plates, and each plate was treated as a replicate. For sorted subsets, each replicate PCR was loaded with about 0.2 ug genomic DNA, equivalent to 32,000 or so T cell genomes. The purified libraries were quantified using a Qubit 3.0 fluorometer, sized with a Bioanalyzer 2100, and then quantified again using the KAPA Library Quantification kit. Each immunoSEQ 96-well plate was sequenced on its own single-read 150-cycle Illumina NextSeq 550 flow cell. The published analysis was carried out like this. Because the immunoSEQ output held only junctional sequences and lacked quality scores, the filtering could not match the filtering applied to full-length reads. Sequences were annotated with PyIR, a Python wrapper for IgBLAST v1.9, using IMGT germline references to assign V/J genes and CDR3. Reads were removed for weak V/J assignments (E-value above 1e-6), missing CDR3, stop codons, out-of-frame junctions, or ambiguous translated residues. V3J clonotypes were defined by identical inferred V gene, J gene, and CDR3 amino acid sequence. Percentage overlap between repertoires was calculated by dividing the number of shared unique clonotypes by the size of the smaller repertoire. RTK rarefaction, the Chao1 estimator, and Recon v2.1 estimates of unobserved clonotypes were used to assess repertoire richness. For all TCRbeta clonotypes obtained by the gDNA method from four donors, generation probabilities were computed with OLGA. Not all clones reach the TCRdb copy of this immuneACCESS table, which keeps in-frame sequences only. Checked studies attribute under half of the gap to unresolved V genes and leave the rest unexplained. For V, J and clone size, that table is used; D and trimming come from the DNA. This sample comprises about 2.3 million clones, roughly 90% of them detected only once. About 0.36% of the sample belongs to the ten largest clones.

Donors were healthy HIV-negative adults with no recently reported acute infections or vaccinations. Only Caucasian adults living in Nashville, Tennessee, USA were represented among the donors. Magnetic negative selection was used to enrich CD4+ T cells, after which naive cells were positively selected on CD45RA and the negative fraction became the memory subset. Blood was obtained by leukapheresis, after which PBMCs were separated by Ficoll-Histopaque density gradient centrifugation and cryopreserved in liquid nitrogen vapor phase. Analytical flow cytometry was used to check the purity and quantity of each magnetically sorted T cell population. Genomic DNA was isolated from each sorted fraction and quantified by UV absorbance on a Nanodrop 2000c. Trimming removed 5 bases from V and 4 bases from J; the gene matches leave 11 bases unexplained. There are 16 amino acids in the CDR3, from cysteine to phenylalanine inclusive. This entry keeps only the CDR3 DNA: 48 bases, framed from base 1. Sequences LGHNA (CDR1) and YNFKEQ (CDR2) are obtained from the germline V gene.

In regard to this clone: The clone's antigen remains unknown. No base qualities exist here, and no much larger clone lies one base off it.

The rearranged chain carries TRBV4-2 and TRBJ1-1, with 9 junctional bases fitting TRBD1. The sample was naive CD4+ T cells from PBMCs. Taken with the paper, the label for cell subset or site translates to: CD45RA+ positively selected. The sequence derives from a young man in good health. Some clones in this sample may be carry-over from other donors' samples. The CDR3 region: CASSSIQGAASTEAFF. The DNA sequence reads TGTGCCAGCAGCTCCATACAGGGGGCGGCGAGCACTGAAGCTTTCTTT.